This T cell receptor beta chain was identified in a study of monozygotic twins with inflammatory bowel disease. General study points: Clonotype overlap with others was lower in IBD patients than in healthy twins, a difference that was greatest with disease activity. None of the different T cell subtypes could be distinguished from one another.

From germline, CDR1 is MDHEN and CDR2 SYDVKM. CDR3 length: 16 residues. A word on this clonotype: Its matching antigen is unknown.

TCRdb derives one entry per CDR3 protein from the 5' RACE reads, leaving out DNA. Reported are over 150,000 distinct CDR3 sequences; the ten largest clones contain roughly 2.4%. The sequence was obtained from a human donor with ulcerative colitis or Crohn's disease, or a healthy co-twin of an affected twin (not recorded which). The chain carries TRBV28 and TRBJ1-6. What was sequenced was blood. The CDR3: CASSPLDSSYNSPLHF. The variable domain in full, completed from reference TRBV28 and TRBJ1-6, reads DVKVTQSSRYLVKRTGEKVFLECVQDMDHENMFWYRQDPGLGLRLIYFSYDVKMKEKGDIPEGYSVSREKKERFSLILESASTNQTSMYLCASSPLDSSYNSPLHFGNGTRLTVT.